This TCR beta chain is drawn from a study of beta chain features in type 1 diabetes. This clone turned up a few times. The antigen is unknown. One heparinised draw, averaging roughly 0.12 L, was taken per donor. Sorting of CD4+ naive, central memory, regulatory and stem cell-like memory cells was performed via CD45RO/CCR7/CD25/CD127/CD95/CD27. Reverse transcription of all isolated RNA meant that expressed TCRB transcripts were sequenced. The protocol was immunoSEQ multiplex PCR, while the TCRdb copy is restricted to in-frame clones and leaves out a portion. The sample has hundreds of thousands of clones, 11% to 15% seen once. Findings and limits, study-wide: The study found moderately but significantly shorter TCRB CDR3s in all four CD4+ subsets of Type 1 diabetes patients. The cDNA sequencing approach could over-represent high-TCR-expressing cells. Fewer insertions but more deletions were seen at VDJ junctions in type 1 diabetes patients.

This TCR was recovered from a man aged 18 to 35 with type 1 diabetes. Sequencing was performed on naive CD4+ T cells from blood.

In DNA, the CDR3 is TGTGCCTGGAGTCAGGGGGGAAGGGAGCAGTACTTC. This codes for CAWSQGGREQYF. This sequence joins TRBV30 and TRBJ2-7; D is perhaps TRBD1 (7 bases). This CDR3 has 12 residues. V was pared by 2 bases and J by 7 bases, with 12 bases between. From germline, CDR1 is GTSNPN and CDR2 SVGIG (reference sequence).